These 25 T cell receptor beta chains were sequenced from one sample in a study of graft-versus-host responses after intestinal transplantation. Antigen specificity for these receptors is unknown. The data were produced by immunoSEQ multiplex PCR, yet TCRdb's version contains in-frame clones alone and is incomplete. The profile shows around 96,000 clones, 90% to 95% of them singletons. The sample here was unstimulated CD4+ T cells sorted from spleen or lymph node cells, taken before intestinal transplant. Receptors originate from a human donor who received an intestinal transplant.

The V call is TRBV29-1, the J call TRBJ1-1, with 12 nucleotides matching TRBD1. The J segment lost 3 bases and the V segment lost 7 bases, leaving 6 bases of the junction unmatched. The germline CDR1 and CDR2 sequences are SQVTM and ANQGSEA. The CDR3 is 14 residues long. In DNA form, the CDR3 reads TGCAGCGACGGGACAGGGGGCGCCCACACTGAAGCTTTCTTT. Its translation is CSDGTGGAHTEAFF.

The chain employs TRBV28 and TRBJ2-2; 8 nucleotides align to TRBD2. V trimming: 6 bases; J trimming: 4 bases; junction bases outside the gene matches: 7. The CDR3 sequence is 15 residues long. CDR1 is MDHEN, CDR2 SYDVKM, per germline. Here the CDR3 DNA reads TGTGCCAGCAGGACCCTCGGGGGGGGCACCGGGGAGCTGTTTTTT. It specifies CASRTLGGGTGELFF.

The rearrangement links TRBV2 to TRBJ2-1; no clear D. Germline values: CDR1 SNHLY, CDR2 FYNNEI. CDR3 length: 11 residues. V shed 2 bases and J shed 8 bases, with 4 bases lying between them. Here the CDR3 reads CASSEYYEQFF. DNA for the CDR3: TGTGCCAGCAGTGAATATTATGAGCAGTTCTTC.

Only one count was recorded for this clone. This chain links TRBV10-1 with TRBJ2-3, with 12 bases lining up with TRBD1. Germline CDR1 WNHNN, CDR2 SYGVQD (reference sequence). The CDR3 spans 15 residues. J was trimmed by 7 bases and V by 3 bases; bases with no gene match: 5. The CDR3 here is CASSERDRGPNTQYF. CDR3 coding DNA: TGCGCCAGCAGTGAACGGGACAGGGGGCCGAATACGCAGTATTTT.

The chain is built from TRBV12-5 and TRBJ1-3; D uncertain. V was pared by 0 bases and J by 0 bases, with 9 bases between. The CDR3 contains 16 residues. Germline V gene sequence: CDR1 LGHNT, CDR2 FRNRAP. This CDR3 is CASGLVRWSSGNTIYF. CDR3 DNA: TGTGCTAGTGGTTTGGTACGATGGAGCTCTGGAAACACCATATATTTT.

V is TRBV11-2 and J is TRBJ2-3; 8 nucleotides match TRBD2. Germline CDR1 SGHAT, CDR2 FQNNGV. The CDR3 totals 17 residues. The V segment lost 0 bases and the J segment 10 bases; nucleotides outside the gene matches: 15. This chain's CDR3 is CASSLDVLAAGLGAQYF. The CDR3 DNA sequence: TGTGCCAGCAGCTTAGATGTACTAGCGGCCGGTTTGGGAGCGCAGTATTTT. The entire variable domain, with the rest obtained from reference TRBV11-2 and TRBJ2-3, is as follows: EAGVAQSPRYKIIEKRQSVAFWCNPISGHATLYWYQQILGQGPKLLIQFQNNGVVDDSQLPKDRFSAERLKGVDSTLKIQPAKLEDSAVYLCASSLDVLAAGLGAQYFGPGTRLTVL.

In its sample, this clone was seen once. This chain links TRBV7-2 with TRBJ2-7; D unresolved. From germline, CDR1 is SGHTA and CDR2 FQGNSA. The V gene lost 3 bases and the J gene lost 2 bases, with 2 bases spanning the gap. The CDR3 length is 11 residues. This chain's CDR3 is CASSFTYEQYF. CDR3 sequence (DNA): TGTGCCAGCAGCTTCACCTACGAGCAGTACTTC.

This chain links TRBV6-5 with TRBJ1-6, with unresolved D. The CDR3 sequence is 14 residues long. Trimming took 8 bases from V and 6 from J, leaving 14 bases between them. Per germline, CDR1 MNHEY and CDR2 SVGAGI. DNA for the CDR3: TGTGCCAGCGGTTCGAGGGTGGGTAATTCACCCCTCCACTTT. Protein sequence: CASGSRVGNSPLHF.

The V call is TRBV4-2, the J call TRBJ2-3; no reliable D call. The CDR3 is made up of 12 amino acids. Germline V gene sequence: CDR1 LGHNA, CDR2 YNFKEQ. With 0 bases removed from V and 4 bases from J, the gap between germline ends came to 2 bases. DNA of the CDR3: TGTGCCAGCAGCCAAGACTCAGATACGCAGTATTTT. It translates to CASSQDSDTQYF.

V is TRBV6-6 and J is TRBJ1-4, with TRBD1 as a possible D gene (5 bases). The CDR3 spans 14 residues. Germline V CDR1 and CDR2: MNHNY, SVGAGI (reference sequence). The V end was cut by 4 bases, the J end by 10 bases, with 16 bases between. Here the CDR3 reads CASSLEGQGGKLFF. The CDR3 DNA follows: TGTGCCAGCAGTTTAGAAGGGCAGGGTGGAAAACTGTTTTTT.

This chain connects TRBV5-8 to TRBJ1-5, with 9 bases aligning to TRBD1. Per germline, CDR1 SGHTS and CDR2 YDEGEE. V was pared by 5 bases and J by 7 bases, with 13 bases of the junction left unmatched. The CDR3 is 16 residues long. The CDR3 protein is CASRKLEGQGMQPQHF. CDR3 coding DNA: TGTGCCAGCAGGAAGCTTGAGGGACAGGGTATGCAGCCCCAGCATTTT.

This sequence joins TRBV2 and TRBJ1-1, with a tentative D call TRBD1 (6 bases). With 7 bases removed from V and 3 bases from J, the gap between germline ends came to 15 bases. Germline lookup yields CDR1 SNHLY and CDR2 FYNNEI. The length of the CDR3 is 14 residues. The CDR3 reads CASMGTGLDTEAFF. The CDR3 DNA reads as TGTGCCAGCATGGGAACAGGGCTGGACACTGAAGCTTTCTTT.

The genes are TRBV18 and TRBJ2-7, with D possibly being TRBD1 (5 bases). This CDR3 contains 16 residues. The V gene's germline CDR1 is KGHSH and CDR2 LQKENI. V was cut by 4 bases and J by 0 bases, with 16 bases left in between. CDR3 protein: CASSLSAGISSYEQYF. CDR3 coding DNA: TGTGCCAGCTCACTATCCGCAGGGATAAGCTCCTACGAGCAGTACTTC.

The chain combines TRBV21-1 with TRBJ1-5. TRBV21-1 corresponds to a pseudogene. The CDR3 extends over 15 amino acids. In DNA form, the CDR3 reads TGTGCCAGCGGGGGAAAATGGGGGGAGAATCAGCCCCAGCATTTT. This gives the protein CASGGKWGENQPQHF.

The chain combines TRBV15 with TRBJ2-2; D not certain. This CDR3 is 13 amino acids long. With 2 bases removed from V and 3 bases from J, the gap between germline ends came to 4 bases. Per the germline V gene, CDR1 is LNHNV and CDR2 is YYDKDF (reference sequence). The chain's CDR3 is CATSRQDTGELFF. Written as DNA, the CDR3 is TGTGCCACCAGCAGACAGGACACCGGGGAGCTGTTTTTT.

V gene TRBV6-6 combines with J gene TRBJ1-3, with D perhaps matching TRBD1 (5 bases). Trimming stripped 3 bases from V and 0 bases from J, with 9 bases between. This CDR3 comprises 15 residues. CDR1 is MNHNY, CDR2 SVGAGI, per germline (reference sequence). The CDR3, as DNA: TGTGCCAGCAGTTATCCGGGGGTCTCTGGAAACACCATATATTTT. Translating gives CASSYPGVSGNTIYF.

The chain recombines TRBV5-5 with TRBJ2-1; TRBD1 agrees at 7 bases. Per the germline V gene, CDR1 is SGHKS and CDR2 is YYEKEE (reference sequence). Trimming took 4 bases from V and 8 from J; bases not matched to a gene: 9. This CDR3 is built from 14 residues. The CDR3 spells CASSRPSQGDEQFF. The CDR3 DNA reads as TGTGCCAGCAGCCGACCGTCCCAGGGGGATGAGCAGTTCTTC.

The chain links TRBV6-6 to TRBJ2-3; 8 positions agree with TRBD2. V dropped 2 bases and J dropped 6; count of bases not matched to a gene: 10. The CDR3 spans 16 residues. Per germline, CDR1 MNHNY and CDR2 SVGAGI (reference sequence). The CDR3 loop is CASSYAAGASGDTQYF. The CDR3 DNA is TGTGCCAGCAGTTACGCGGCGGGGGCTAGCGGGGATACGCAGTATTTT.

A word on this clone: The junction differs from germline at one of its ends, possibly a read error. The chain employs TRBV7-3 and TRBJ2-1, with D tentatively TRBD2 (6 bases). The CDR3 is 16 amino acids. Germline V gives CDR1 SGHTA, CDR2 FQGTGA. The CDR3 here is CASSITGTPLYNEQFF. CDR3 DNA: TGTGCCAGCAGCATAACCGGGACTCCACTCTACAATGAGCAGTTCTTC.

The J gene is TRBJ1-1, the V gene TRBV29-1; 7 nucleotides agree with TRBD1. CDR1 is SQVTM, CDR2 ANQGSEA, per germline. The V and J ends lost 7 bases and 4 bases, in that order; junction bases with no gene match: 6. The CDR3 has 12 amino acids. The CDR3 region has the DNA TGCAGCGCGGCGGGACAGTCCACTGAAGCTTTCTTT. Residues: CSAAGQSTEAFF.

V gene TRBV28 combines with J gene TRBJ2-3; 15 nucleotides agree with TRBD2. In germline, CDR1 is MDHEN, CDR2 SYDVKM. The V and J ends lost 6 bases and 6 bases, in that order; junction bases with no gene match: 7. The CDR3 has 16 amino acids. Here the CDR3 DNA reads TGTGCCAGCAGCCCAGGACTAGCGGGGGGGCTGGATACGCAGTATTTT. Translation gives CASSPGLAGGLDTQYF.

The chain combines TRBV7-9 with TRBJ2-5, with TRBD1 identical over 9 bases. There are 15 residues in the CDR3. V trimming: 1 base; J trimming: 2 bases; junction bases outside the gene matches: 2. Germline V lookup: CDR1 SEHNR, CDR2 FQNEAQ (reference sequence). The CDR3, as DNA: TGTGCCAGCAGCTTAGTACAGGGGGCACAAGAGACCCAGTACTTC. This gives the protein CASSLVQGAQETQYF.

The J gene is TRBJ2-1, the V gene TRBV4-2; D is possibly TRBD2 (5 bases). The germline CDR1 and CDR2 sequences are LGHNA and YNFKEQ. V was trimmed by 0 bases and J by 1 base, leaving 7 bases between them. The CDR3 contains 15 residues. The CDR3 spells CASSQEAESYNEQFF. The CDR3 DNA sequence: TGTGCCAGCAGCCAAGAAGCGGAATCCTACAATGAGCAGTTCTTC.

The DNA for the CDR3 is TGTGCCAGCAGTGCTCAGGGACTGGGGACTGAAGCTTTCTTT. Its translation is CASSAQGLGTEAFF. The chain recombines TRBV11-3 with TRBJ1-1, with D perhaps matching TRBD1 (5 bases). The CDR3 extends over 14 amino acids. From germline, CDR1 is SGHNT and CDR2 YENEEA. V was trimmed by 6 bases and J by 5 bases, leaving 16 bases between them.

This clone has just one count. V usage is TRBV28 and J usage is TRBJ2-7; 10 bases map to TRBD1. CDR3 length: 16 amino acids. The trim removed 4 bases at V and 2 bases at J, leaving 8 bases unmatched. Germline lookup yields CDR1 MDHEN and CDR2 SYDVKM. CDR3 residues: CASSSPGTGAPYEQYF. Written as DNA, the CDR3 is TGTGCCAGCAGTTCCCCCGGGACAGGGGCCCCCTACGAGCAGTACTTC.